This TCR beta chain was found in a study of CD8 T cells in ankylosing spondylitis. A single record per CDR3 protein comes from TCRdb applying MiXCR to the 5' RACE reads. The table shows approximately 150,000 distinct CDR3 sequences, with over 15% occurring only once. Germline CDR1 is SGHAT and CDR2 is FQNNGV. Trimming stripped 0 bases from V and 2 bases from J, with 7 bases between. The CDR3 covers 15 residues. Only a few counts were recorded for this clonotype. The antigen remains unidentified. Study findings and constraints: Within ankylosing spondylitis blood, a TCR beta motif made up of several highly homologous variants appeared to be characteristic.

The receptor was isolated from a male donor with ankylosing spondylitis. The gene calls are TRBV11-2 and TRBJ2-2; D unclear. Sequencing was carried out using blood, either unsorted or a sorted T cell fraction (not recorded which). This CDR3 reads CASSLDFSNTGELFF. DNA of the CDR3: TGTGCCAGCAGCTTAGATTTTTCCAACACCGGGGAGCTGTTTTTT.